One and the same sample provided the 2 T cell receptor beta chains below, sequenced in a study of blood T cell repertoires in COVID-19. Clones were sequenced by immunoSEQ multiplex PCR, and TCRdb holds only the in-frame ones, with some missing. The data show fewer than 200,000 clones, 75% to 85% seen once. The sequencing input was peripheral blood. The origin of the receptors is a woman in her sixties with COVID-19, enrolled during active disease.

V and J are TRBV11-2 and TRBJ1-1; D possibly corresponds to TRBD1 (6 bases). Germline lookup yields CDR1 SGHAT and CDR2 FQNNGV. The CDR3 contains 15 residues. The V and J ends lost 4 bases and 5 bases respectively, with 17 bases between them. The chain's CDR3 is CASSSLSGGATEAFF. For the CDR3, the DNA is TGTGCCAGCAGCTCCCTTAGTGGGGGGGCAACTGAAGCTTTCTTT.

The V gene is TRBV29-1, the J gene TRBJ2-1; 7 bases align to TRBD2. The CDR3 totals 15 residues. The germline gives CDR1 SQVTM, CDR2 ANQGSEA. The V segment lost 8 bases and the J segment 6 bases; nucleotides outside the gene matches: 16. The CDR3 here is CSPRLAEDWGNEQFF. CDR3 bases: TGCAGCCCCCGGCTAGCGGAGGACTGGGGCAATGAGCAGTTCTTC.